The 20 T cell receptor beta chains presented below share a single source sample, sequenced in a study of blood T cell repertoires in COVID-19. Sequencing used immunoSEQ multiplex PCR; TCRdb keeps in-frame clones, though not all of them. The table includes some 60,000 clones, 60% to 85% detected once. Material: peripheral blood. These TCRs come from a man aged 25-40 years with COVID-19, enrolled during active disease.

The chain couples TRBV5-4 to TRBJ1-4; TRBD1 aligns across 10 bases. Germline trimming cut 4 bases from V and 9 bases from J; bases unmatched to any gene: 12. The CDR3 loop spans 16 amino acids. Germline CDR1 and CDR2: SGHNT and YYREEE (reference sequence). This CDR3 reads CASSRIPGQGPKKLFF. CDR3 DNA sequence: TGTGCCAGCAGCCGAATTCCGGGACAGGGGCCGAAAAAACTGTTTTTT.

This chain joins TRBV19 and TRBJ1-6, with TRBD1 as a possible D gene (5 bases). This CDR3 is built from 14 residues. V was pared by 8 bases and J by 8 bases, with 16 bases between. Germline loops: CDR1 LNHDA, CDR2 SQIVND (reference sequence). Here the CDR3 reads CASRSSGVDSPLHF. CDR3 sequence (DNA): TGTGCCAGTCGTTCCTCGGGGGTGGATTCACCCCTCCACTTT.

V usage is TRBV6-5 and J usage is TRBJ2-7, with no clear D. From germline, CDR1 is MNHEY and CDR2 SVGAGI. V was trimmed by 6 bases and J by 0 bases, leaving 15 bases between them. This CDR3 has 15 amino acids. Here the CDR3 reads CASRQTPQSSYEQYF. The CDR3 bases are TGTGCCAGCAGGCAAACACCACAGAGCTCCTACGAGCAGTACTTC.

This clone was seen just once. The rearrangement joins TRBV6-5 to TRBJ2-3, with D maybe TRBD2 (6 bases). This CDR3 contains 16 residues. Germline V gene sequence: CDR1 MNHEY, CDR2 SVGAGI. Trimming cost V 3 bases and J 0 bases, with 13 bases left between them. CDR3 loop: CASSYSPSGSTDTQYF. CDR3 nucleotides: TGTGCCAGCAGTTATTCACCCAGCGGGAGCACAGATACGCAGTATTTT.

The J gene is TRBJ1-2, the V gene TRBV5-1; D possibly corresponds to TRBD1 (6 bases). Deletions cut 1 base from V and 8 bases from J, with 18 bases between. Per germline, CDR1 SGHRS and CDR2 YFSETQ. The CDR3 extends over 15 amino acids. The CDR3 reads CASSLRPEGDRGYTF. The CDR3 region has the DNA TGCGCCAGCAGCTTGAGGCCCGAGGGGGATAGGGGCTACACCTTC. Combining the CDR3 with reference TRBV5-1 and TRBJ1-2 gives the whole variable domain KAGVTQTPRYLIKTRGQQVTLSCSPISGHRSVSWYQQTPGQGLQFLFEYFSETQRNKGNFPGRFSGRQFSNSRSEMNVSTLELGDSALYLCASSLRPEGDRGYTFGSGTRLTVV.

The genes are TRBV30 and TRBJ2-2; possible D gene TRBD2, 6 bases. Looked up from germline, CDR1 is GTSNPN and CDR2 is SVGIG (reference sequence). The CDR3 covers 12 residues. V lost 3 bases, J lost 6 bases, and 8 bases lay in between. The CDR3 nucleotides read TGTGCCTGGAGGTGGGGGGCCGGGGAGCTGTTTTTT. Residues: CAWRWGAGELFF. Filled out from reference TRBV30 and TRBJ2-2, the complete variable domain reads SQTIHQWPATLVQPVGSPLSLECTVEGTSNPNLYWYRQAAGRGLQLLFYSVGIGQISSEVPQNLSASRPQDRQFILSSKKLLLSDSGFYLCAWRWGAGELFFGEGSRLTVL.

The gene calls are TRBV5-1 and TRBJ2-7, with 9 bases fitting TRBD1. Germline CDR1 is SGHRS and CDR2 is YFSETQ. The CDR3 spans 16 residues. V was pared by 2 bases and J by 3 bases, with 9 bases of the junction left unmatched. The CDR3 nucleotides are TGCGCCAGCAGCTTAGAACCGGGACAGGGACTCTACGAGCAGTACTTC. Translation gives CASSLEPGQGLYEQYF.

This rearrangement joins TRBV7-3 to TRBJ2-5, with D possibly matching TRBD1 (7 bases). The CDR3 covers 15 residues. Germline V gene lookup returns CDR1 SGHTA and CDR2 FQGTGA. Trimming pared 3 bases from V and 0 bases from J, leaving 11 bases between. Here the CDR3 reads CASSLAGGNQETQYF. The DNA for the CDR3 is TGTGCCAGCAGCTTGGCAGGGGGGAACCAAGAGACCCAGTACTTC.

V gene TRBV30 combines with J gene TRBJ2-7, with D perhaps TRBD1 (5 bases). CDR3 size: 12 residues. V was pared by 2 bases and J by 6 bases, with 11 bases between. Germline V gene data show CDR1 as GTSNPN and CDR2 as SVGIG (reference sequence). The CDR3 loop is CAWSFQGFEQYF. In DNA form, the CDR3 reads TGTGCCTGGAGTTTTCAGGGATTCGAGCAGTACTTC.

V and J are TRBV4-1 and TRBJ1-5, with 7 bases aligning to TRBD1. Trimming cost V 6 bases and J 6 bases; bases outside gene matches: 14. This CDR3 is 16 amino acids long. Germline V CDR1 and CDR2: MGHRA, YSYEKL. The CDR3 DNA sequence: TGCGCCAGCAGGCGATTAATAACAGGGGACGGTCAGCCCCAGCATTTT. Residues: CASRRLITGDGQPQHF.

Worth noting for this clone: One end of the junction fails to match germline, which may point to a read error. The chain combines TRBV7-9 with TRBJ2-1, with D possibly TRBD2 on 5 matching bases. Germline lookup yields CDR1 SEHNR and CDR2 FQNEAQ (reference sequence). This CDR3 comprises 18 residues. The CDR3 loop reads CASSPSPASGDFYNERFF. The CDR3 region has the DNA TGTGCCAGCAGCCCGTCCCCCGCGAGCGGTGATTTCTACAATGAGCGGTTCTTC.

This chain links TRBV5-4 with TRBJ2-3; TRBD1 matches at 7 bases. CDR3 length: 16 amino acids. Germline-derived CDR1 and CDR2 are SGHNT and YYREEE (reference sequence). J gave up 1 base and V 4 bases, and 9 bases lay outside the gene matches. The DNA for the CDR3 is TGTGCCAGCAGCCTACGAGGGGGCGCCGGCACAGATACGCAGTATTTT. Its protein product is CASSLRGGAGTDTQYF.

The V call is TRBV6-5, the J call TRBJ2-7, with D perhaps matching TRBD2 (5 bases). V was cut by 2 bases and J by 2 bases, with 10 bases left in between. The CDR3 sequence is 14 residues long. Germline-derived CDR1 and CDR2 are MNHEY and SVGAGI. The CDR3: CASSYTAGPYEQYF. CDR3 nucleotides: TGTGCCAGCAGTTACACCGCGGGCCCCTACGAGCAGTACTTC.

This clone came up a few times. The chain carries TRBV27 and TRBJ2-1; the match to TRBD2 covers 9 bases. CDR1 and CDR2 from the germline V gene are MNHEY and SMNVEV (reference sequence). CDR3 length equals 15 residues. Trimming at V came to 6 bases and at J to 11 bases, leaving 14 bases not matched to a gene. The CDR3 is CASRFGGTSTQKQFF. The CDR3, as DNA: TGTGCCAGCAGATTCGGCGGGACTAGCACCCAAAAGCAGTTCTTC.

The sample holds a few counts of this clone. The chain has TRBV30 and TRBJ2-3, with 9 bases identical to TRBD2. This CDR3 contains 13 residues. The V segment lost 3 bases and the J segment 12 bases; nucleotides outside the gene matches: 10. The germline CDR1 and CDR2 sequences are GTSNPN and SVGIG (reference sequence). The CDR3 bases are TGTGCCTGGAGGACTAGCGGAGGTAGCCCACAGTATTTT. Encoded protein: CAWRTSGGSPQYF.

The rearrangement joins TRBV4-1 to TRBJ2-1; 7 nucleotides agree with TRBD2. J gave up 4 bases and V 3 bases, and 15 bases lay outside the gene matches. Per the germline V gene, CDR1 is MGHRA and CDR2 is YSYEKL. The CDR3 loop spans 18 amino acids. The CDR3 sequence is CASSHAIGRIKGYNEQFF. CDR3 nucleotide sequence: TGCGCCAGCAGCCATGCAATCGGGAGGATTAAGGGTTACAATGAGCAGTTCTTC.

The V gene is TRBV29-1, the J gene TRBJ1-1; the D is unclear. The length of the CDR3 is 12 residues. The V end was cut by 3 bases, the J end by 5 bases, with 10 bases between. Germline CDR1 and CDR2: SQVTM and ANQGSEA. The CDR3 nucleotides read TGCAGCGTTGAGGATCCCAGGACTGAAGCTTTCTTT. It specifies CSVEDPRTEAFF.

This sequence joins TRBV28 and TRBJ1-2, with a possible D match to TRBD1 (6 bases). V was trimmed by 6 bases and J by 3 bases, leaving 11 bases between them. Looked up from germline, CDR1 is MDHEN and CDR2 is SYDVKM. The CDR3 sequence is 13 residues long. This chain's CDR3 is CASSLTGYYGYTF. The CDR3, as DNA: TGTGCCAGCAGCCTAACAGGGTACTATGGCTACACCTTC.

The CDR3: CASSPGQEETQYF. The CDR3 nucleotides read TGTGCCAGCAGCCCCGGACAGGAAGAGACCCAGTACTTC. The genes are TRBV11-3 and TRBJ2-5; 7 bases match TRBD1. The V gene's germline CDR1 is SGHNT and CDR2 YENEEA. The trim removed 5 bases at V and 3 bases at J, leaving 3 bases unmatched. The CDR3 runs 13 residues.

Only one count was recorded for this clone. The chain uses TRBV5-1 and TRBJ2-1, with 7 bases fitting TRBD1. Germline V lookup: CDR1 SGHRS, CDR2 YFSETQ. V shed 4 bases, J shed 9 bases, and the junction held 13 bases outside the gene matches. CDR3 length: 15 amino acids. As DNA, the CDR3 is TGCGCCAGCAGCCCTAACTCCAGGGGGTCGAGTGAGCAGTTCTTC. Its translation is CASSPNSRGSSEQFF.